Listed below are T cell receptor beta chains from one sample, sequenced in a study of graft-versus-host responses after intestinal transplantation. No antigen has been identified for these receptors. The table came from immunoSEQ multiplex PCR; TCRdb's copy has only in-frame clones and leaves some out. The repertoire holds about 89,000 clones, with about 94% as singletons. This sample comprised unstimulated CD4+ T cells sorted from spleen or lymph node cells, obtained before transplant. These receptors all come from a human donor who was the organ donor for an intestinal transplant. Both conserved end residues are part of each CDR3.

V gene	J gene	CDR3 protein
TRBV28	TRBJ2-7	CASSSPGGQRTYEQYF
TRBV5-1	TRBJ2-5	CASSFPVGTQETQYF
TRBV19	TRBJ2-1	CASIPNRGRIDEQFF
TRBV6-1	TRBJ1-1	CATFRGTEAFF
TRBV6-4	TRBJ1-6	CASSDREGSPLHF
TRBV7-8	TRBJ1-5	CASSLAVREGNQPQHF
TRBV28	TRBJ1-1	CASSRDRGYTEAFF
TRBV9	TRBJ1-1	CASSPRTVNTEAFF
TRBV6-1	TRBJ1-4	CASSDRTGYEKLFF
TRBV5-6	TRBJ1-3	CASSQQGSSGNTIYF
TRBV4-3	TRBJ2-6	CASSHPRSGANVLTF
TRBV19	TRBJ2-1	CASGRDSSYNEQFF
TRBV6-5	TRBJ1-6	CASSSLGQGSSPLHF
TRBV4-3	TRBJ1-4	CASSQDGAGGSNEKLFF
TRBV7-9	TRBJ1-2	CASSERQGGRYGYTF
TRBV6-1	TRBJ1-2	CASSQTYGVATF
TRBV6-5	TRBJ1-4	CASSYSYNEKLFF
TRBV25-1	TRBJ2-3	CASSRLAGDTDTQYF
TRBV10-3	TRBJ1-1	CAIRDPRDRSEAFF
TRBV5-4	TRBJ1-4	CASSLNAGKEKLFF
TRBV6-1	TRBJ2-3	CASSERQGQKNTDTQYF
TRBV5-5	TRBJ2-5	CASSLFSQETQYF
TRBV7-9	TRBJ1-3	CASSGEKAFSSGNTIYF
TRBV27	TRBJ2-7	CASSSLDSSYEQYF
TRBV6-5	TRBJ2-3	CASSKTGEDTYTQYF
TRBV7-7	TRBJ2-3	CASSRSGGAPDTQYF
TRBV27	TRBJ1-4	CASSSRDRAYSNEKLFF
TRBV28	TRBJ1-4	CASSPPRGRDEKLFF
TRBV13	TRBJ2-3	CASSRVLSGGVRADTQYF
TRBV5-6	TRBJ2-3	CASSPGRGTGADTQYF
TRBV18	TRBJ2-2	CASSPPGGRDTGELFF
TRBV5-4	TRBJ2-1	CASSLGENNEQFF
TRBV18	TRBJ1-5	CASSSSRTEQPQHF
TRBV9	TRBJ2-3	CASSVTGFRGPDTQYF
TRBV5-1	TRBJ1-1	CASSLEGGRVKAFF